This TCR beta chain was identified in a study of cytomegalovirus exposure and HLA in healthy donors. This clone was seen a single time. The antigen is undetermined. Study-wide findings and caveats: Later analysis showed most CMV-associated TCR beta chains appearing HLA-restricted. According to the study, around 180 TCR beta chains were cytomegalovirus-associated. Among immune exposure information, only CMV serostatus was available.

PCR amplification relied on 60 Vbeta primers (plus 13 Jbeta primers). Measured with immunoSEQ multiplex PCR; TCRdb has only the in-frame clones, and not every one. Of about 120,000 clones detected, 72% appear once; the ten largest clones hold 3% to 4.5%. The CDR3 is 17 residues long. Germline V gene data show CDR1 as SGHAT and CDR2 as FQNNGV. The V and J ends lost 5 bases and 0 bases respectively, with 20 bases between them. The chain links TRBV11-2 to TRBJ2-7; a possible D gene is TRBD1 (5 bases). The sequencing sample was made of PBMCs. The receptor's source is a man aged 30 to 45 in good health and CMV-seronegative. CDR3 nucleotides: TGTGCCAGCAGCCCCATGGGGCGCCTAGTCGACTCCTACGAGCAGTACTTC. Its translation is CASSPMGRLVDSYEQYF.